This T cell receptor (beta chain) was captured in a study of T-cell memory formation after mild COVID-19. Findings of the study overall: CD4/CD8 balance characterized clones contracting day 15 to 85, and CD4+ skew characterized later expanders.

Trimming took off 0 bases at V and 4 bases at J, with 16 bases between the two ends. The CDR3 covers 15 residues. Germline assignment: CDR1 SQVTM and CDR2 ANQGSEA. TCRdb redid the calling of the 5' RACE reads with MiXCR, one entry per CDR3 protein. Here the sample spans fewer than 95,000 distinct CDR3 sequences, approximately 16% being singletons. Comments on this clonotype: What it recognizes is unknown.

Sequencing input: PBMCs or a T cell subset sorted from them (not recorded which). The clonotype comes from a man aged 18 to 29 who had mild COVID-19 (a few samples of this study predate the infection). Cell type and time point are not known. V is TRBV29-1 and J is TRBJ2-7, with D maybe TRBD1 (7 bases). The CDR3 nucleotides read TGCAGCGTTGAAGATCAGGAGGGGGCGGGGTACGAGCAGTACTTC. Translating gives CSVEDQEGAGYEQYF.